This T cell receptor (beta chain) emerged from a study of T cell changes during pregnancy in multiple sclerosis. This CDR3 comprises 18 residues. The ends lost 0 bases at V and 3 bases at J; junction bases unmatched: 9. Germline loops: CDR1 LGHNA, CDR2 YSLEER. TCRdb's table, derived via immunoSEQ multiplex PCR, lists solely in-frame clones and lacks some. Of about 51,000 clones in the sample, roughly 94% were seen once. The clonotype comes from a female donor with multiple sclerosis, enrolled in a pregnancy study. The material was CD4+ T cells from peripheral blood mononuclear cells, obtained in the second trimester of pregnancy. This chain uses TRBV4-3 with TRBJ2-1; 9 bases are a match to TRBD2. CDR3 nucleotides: TGCGCCAGCAGCCAAGATTTAATAGCGGGGGACTTCTACAATGAGCAGTTCTTC. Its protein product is CASSQDLIAGDFYNEQFF.